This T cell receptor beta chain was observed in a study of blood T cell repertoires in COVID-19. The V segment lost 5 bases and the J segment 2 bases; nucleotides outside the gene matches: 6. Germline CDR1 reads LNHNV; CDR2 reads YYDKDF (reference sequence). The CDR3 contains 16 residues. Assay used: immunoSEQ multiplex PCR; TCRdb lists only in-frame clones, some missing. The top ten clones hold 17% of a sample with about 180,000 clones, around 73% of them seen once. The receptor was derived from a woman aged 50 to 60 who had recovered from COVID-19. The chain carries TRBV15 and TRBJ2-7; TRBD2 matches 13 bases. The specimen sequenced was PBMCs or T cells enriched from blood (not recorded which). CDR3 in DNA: TGTGCCACCAGCGAAGGACTAGCGGGAGCCGCCTACGAGCAGTACTTC. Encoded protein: CATSEGLAGAAYEQYF. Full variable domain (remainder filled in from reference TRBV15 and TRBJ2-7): DAMVIQNPRYQVTQFGKPVTLSCSQTLNHNVMYWYQQKSSQAPKLLFHYYDKDFNNEADTPDNFQSRRPNTSFCFLDIRSPGLGDTAMYLCATSEGLAGAAYEQYFGPGTRLTVT.